A selection of T cell receptor beta chains follows, all from one sample in a study of vaccination effects on CD4 cells after COVID-19. TCRdb's table, derived via immunoSEQ multiplex PCR, lists solely in-frame clones and lacks some. Of about 63,000 clones listed, approximately 75% were seen once; the top ten hold around 3.8%. For these TCRs, the target antigens are not known. Source: CD4+ T cells from PBMCs cultured with HCoV-OC43 spike peptides, taken before COVID-19 vaccination. All receptors come from a human donor who received a COVID-19 vaccine. The CDR3 runs from the conserved cysteine through the conserved F or W. The order of the fields is clone size, J gene, D gene, V gene, CDR3 protein, CDR3 DNA. D genes are given only for firm matches. The size field is filled for only some rows; it gives once, few, many or a size class.

size: .
J: TRBJ1-1
D: TRBD1
V: TRBV30
CDR3: CAHKRGPEAFF
DNA: TGTGCCCACAAGAGGGGGCCTGAAGCTTTCTTT

size: .
J: TRBJ1-1
D: .
V: TRBV10-1
CDR3: CASSDDRRRNTEAFF
DNA: TGCGCCAGCAGTGATGACCGAAGAAGGAACACTGAAGCTTTCTTT

size: .
J: TRBJ1-2
D: .
V: TRBV4-2
CDR3: CASSQDGRNYGYTF
DNA: TGTGCCAGCAGCCAAGACGGTCGGAACTATGGCTACACCTTC

size: .
J: TRBJ2-5
D: .
V: TRBV30
CDR3: CAWSVKLAAETQYF
DNA: TGTGCCTGGAGTGTAAAATTGGCGGCGGAGACCCAGTACTTC

size: .
J: TRBJ2-3
D: TRBD2
V: TRBV19
CDR3: CASTLAGGADTQYF
DNA: TGTGCCAGTACACTAGCGGGGGGGGCCGATACGCAGTATTTT

size: .
J: TRBJ1-2
D: .
V: TRBV28
CDR3: CASSTGGRDNYGYTF
DNA: TGTGCCAGCAGTACAGGCGGGCGGGACAACTATGGCTACACCTTC

size: few
J: TRBJ2-1
D: .
V: TRBV7-9
CDR3: CASSLVLRGASYNEQFF
DNA: TGTGCCAGCAGCTTAGTCCTCCGGGGGGCATCCTACAATGAGCAGTTCTTC

size: .
J: TRBJ2-3
D: .
V: TRBV9
CDR3: CASSVGDLFTDTQYF
DNA: TGTGCCAGCAGCGTAGGGGACTTATTTACAGATACGCAGTATTTT

size: few
J: TRBJ1-2
D: TRBD1
V: TRBV5-1
CDR3: CASSSTGQASLEGYTF
DNA: TGCGCCAGCAGCTCCACGGGACAGGCTTCCCTCGAGGGCTACACCTTC

size: .
J: TRBJ1-6
D: TRBD1
V: TRBV6-2/TRBV6-3
CDR3: CASSYPGQGADNSPLHF
DNA: TGTGCCAGCAGTTACCCAGGACAGGGGGCTGATAATTCACCCCTCCACTTT

size: .
J: TRBJ1-4
D: TRBD1
V: TRBV11-2
CDR3: CASSILTGVVNEKLFF
DNA: TGTGCCAGCAGCATACTGACAGGGGTAGTTAATGAAAAACTGTTTTTT

size: .
J: TRBJ1-4
D: .
V: TRBV3-1/TRBV3-2
CDR3: CASSQGGTGEKLFF
DNA: TGTGCCAGCAGCCAAGGAGGGACGGGCGAAAAACTGTTTTTT

size: .
J: TRBJ2-5
D: .
V: TRBV18
CDR3: CASSRGRAQETQYF
DNA: TGTGCCAGCTCACGAGGCAGAGCGCAAGAGACCCAGTACTTC

size: .
J: TRBJ2-1
D: .
V: TRBV27
CDR3: CASRDYSYNEQFF
DNA: TGTGCCAGCAGGGACTACTCCTACAATGAGCAGTTCTTC

size: once
J: TRBJ1-3
D: .
V: TRBV24-1
CDR3: CATSAADRRGGNTIYF
DNA: TGTGCCACCAGTGCCGCGGACAGAAGGGGCGGAAACACCATATATTTT

size: medium-sized
J: TRBJ1-1
D: .
V: TRBV28
CDR3: CASSMGTSGVNTEAFF
DNA: TGTGCCAGCAGTATGGGTACATCGGGGGTGAACACTGAAGCTTTCTTT

size: once
J: TRBJ1-1
D: .
V: TRBV6-1
CDR3: CASSEQDTHFAEAFF
DNA: TGTGCCAGCAGTGAGCAGGACACCCATTTCGCTGAAGCTTTCTTT

size: .
J: TRBJ2-1
D: TRBD1
V: TRBV19
CDR3: CASNRGRSNEQFF
DNA: TGTGCCAGCAACAGGGGCCGGAGCAATGAGCAGTTCTTC

size: .
J: TRBJ2-5
D: TRBD1
V: TRBV7-3
CDR3: CASSWTGEETQYF
DNA: TGTGCCAGCAGCTGGACAGGGGAAGAGACCCAGTACTTC

size: .
J: TRBJ1-6
D: .
V: TRBV6-2/TRBV6-3
CDR3: CASSYRGPVNSPLHF
DNA: TGTGCCAGCAGTTACAGGGGACCTGTTAATTCACCCCTCCACTTT

size: .
J: TRBJ1-2
D: .
V: TRBV6-5
CDR3: CASSWAGFGYGYTF
DNA: TGTGCCAGCAGCTGGGCCGGTTTTGGCTATGGCTACACCTTC

size: .
J: TRBJ2-5
D: .
V: TRBV28
CDR3: CASREGSGTQYF
DNA: TGTGCCAGCAGAGAAGGGTCCGGGACCCAGTACTTC

size: .
J: TRBJ1-1
D: .
V: TRBV7-2
CDR3: CASTPRGWDTEAFF
DNA: TGTGCCAGCACCCCCAGGGGTTGGGACACTGAAGCTTTCTTT

size: .
J: TRBJ2-1
D: TRBD2
V: TRBV24-1
CDR3: CATSEHPGGGAGEQFF
DNA: TGTGCCACCAGTGAACACCCGGGCGGGGGGGCGGGTGAGCAGTTCTTC

size: few
J: TRBJ1-5
D: .
V: TRBV5-1
CDR3: CASSLGSGDQPQHF
DNA: TGCGCCAGCAGCTTGGGCTCAGGAGACCAGCCCCAGCATTTT